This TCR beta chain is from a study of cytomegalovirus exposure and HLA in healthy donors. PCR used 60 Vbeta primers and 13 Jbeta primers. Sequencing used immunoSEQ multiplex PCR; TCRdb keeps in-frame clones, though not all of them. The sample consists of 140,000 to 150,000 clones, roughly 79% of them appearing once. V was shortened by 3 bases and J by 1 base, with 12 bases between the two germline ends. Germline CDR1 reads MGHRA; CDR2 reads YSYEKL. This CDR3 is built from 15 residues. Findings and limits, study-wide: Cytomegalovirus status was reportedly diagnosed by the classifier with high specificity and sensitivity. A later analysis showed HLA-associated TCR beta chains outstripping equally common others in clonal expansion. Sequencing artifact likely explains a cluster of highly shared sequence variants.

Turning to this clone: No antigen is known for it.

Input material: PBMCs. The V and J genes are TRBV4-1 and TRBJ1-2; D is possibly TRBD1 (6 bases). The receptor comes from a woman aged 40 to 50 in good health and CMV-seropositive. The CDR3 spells CASSQTGILNYGYTF. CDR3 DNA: TGCGCCAGCAGCCAGACAGGCATTCTTAACTATGGCTACACCTTC.